These 21 T cell receptor beta chains originate from one sample sequenced in a study of T cells after posttransplantation cyclophosphamide. Clones were read by immunoSEQ multiplex PCR, and TCRdb kept only the in-frame ones, dropping some. This sample has under 20,000 clones, with roughly 94% found just once. The naive gate required viable CD3+CD4+ or CD3+CD8+ cells with CCR7+CD45RA+CD45RO-CD95-CD27+CD28+ phenotype. Sequencing was carried out using naive CD4+ T cells sorted from blood. These TCRs come from a woman aged 50 to 65 in good health and a related stem cell transplant donor.

V usage is TRBV4-1 and J usage is TRBJ2-1; 13 bases agree with TRBD2. The CDR3 is made up of 16 amino acids. Germline CDR1 and CDR2: MGHRA and YSYEKL. Losses at the gene ends were 3 bases for V and 4 bases for J; bases not matched to a gene: 3. For the CDR3, the DNA is TGCGCCAGCAGCCAGTTGGGACTAGCGGGATACAATGAGCAGTTCTTC. It codes for CASSQLGLAGYNEQFF.

The chain links TRBV9 to TRBJ2-5; D is possibly TRBD2 (5 bases). Germline V gene data show CDR1 as SGDLS and CDR2 as YYNGEE. The CDR3 spans 14 residues. V was clipped by 0 bases and J by 4 bases, with 10 bases between them. The CDR3 bases are TGTGCCAGCAGCGTAGCCCCCCGGGGAGAGACCCAGTACTTC. Translation gives CASSVAPRGETQYF.

The J gene is TRBJ1-1, the V gene TRBV9, with D perhaps TRBD1 (5 bases). This CDR3 region has 15 residues. Germline CDR1 reads SGDLS; CDR2 reads YYNGEE. V lost 2 bases and J 1 base, leaving 12 bases between the germline ends. CDR3 bases: TGTGCCAGCAGCGTCGGGGGAATGGGGAACACTGAAGCTTTCTTT. Encoded protein: CASSVGGMGNTEAFF.

The chain carries TRBV28 and TRBJ1-2; no definite D call. With 4 bases removed from V and 7 bases from J, the gap between germline ends came to 10 bases. The germline CDR1 and CDR2 sequences are MDHEN and SYDVKM. The CDR3 runs to 12 residues. The CDR3 sequence: CASSSRRFGYTF. DNA of the CDR3: TGTGCCAGCAGTTCCCGGAGATTTGGCTACACCTTC.

This clone was found once. The chain carries TRBV2 and TRBJ2-1; D is possibly TRBD2 (6 bases). The CDR3 is 12 residues long. V was pared by 7 bases and J by 6 bases, with 10 bases between. From germline, CDR1 is SNHLY and CDR2 FYNNEI. The CDR3 loop reads CASNQGGNEQFF. In DNA, the CDR3 is TGTGCCAGCAACCAGGGAGGCAATGAGCAGTTCTTC.

V gene TRBV6-5 combines with J gene TRBJ1-1, with a tentative D call TRBD1 (5 bases). The CDR3 is 14 amino acids. The V and J ends lost 3 bases and 3 bases respectively, with 11 bases between them. The germline V gene has CDR1 MNHEY and CDR2 SVGAGI. The CDR3 coding sequence is TGTGCCAGCAGTTATTCTCTCAGGGACACTGAAGCTTTCTTT. Residues: CASSYSLRDTEAFF.

The rearrangement joins TRBV7-7 to TRBJ2-5; D may be TRBD2 (5 bases). The CDR3 covers 15 residues. Germline V CDR1 and CDR2: SSHAT, FNYEAQ (reference sequence). V was cut by 8 bases and J by 5 bases, with 21 bases left in between. CDR3 protein: CASVPRLVPGETQYF. CDR3 DNA: TGTGCCAGCGTCCCCCGACTGGTCCCGGGGGAGACCCAGTACTTC.

The chain carries TRBV6-1 and TRBJ2-2, with D possibly being TRBD2 (6 bases). The CDR3 spans 15 residues. The V end was cut by 6 bases, the J end by 4 bases, with 15 bases between. Germline V gene lookup returns CDR1 MNHNS and CDR2 SASEGT. The DNA of the CDR3 is TGTGCCAGCAGCTCGACTAGTTCCGGCACCGGGGAGCTGTTTTTT. Amino acid sequence: CASSSTSSGTGELFF.

The rearrangement joins TRBV28 to TRBJ1-2; D perhaps matches TRBD1 (6 bases). CDR3 size: 17 residues. The V end lost 2 bases, the J end lost 3 bases, and 19 bases lay between the germline ends. The germline CDR1 and CDR2 sequences are MDHEN and SYDVKM. This chain's CDR3 is CASSLTGRTYSYYGYTF. The CDR3 DNA reads TGTGCCAGCAGTTTAACAGGGCGCACATATTCTTACTATGGCTACACCTTC.

V gene TRBV30 combines with J gene TRBJ1-2; 10 bases line up with TRBD1. CDR1 is GTSNPN, CDR2 SVGIG, per germline (reference sequence). The CDR3 runs to 15 residues. The V and J ends lost 1 base and 5 bases, in that order; junction bases with no gene match: 7. The CDR3 protein is CAWSADRGLGYGYTF. CDR3 in DNA: TGTGCCTGGAGTGCAGACAGGGGGCTTGGTTATGGCTACACCTTC.

The rearrangement links TRBV11-3 to TRBJ1-1; no clear D. The CDR3 is 13 amino acids. Trimming left V 1 base short and J 1 base short, with 4 bases between. CDR1 SGHNT and CDR2 YENEEA come from the germline V gene. The DNA of the CDR3 is TGTGCCAGCAGCTTAGGTAGGAACACTGAAGCTTTCTTT. This encodes CASSLGRNTEAFF.

A few counts support this clone. The V gene is TRBV29-1, the J gene TRBJ2-2; TRBD2 agrees at 7 bases. The CDR3 loop spans 13 amino acids. CDR1 and CDR2 from the germline V gene are SQVTM and ANQGSEA. Here the CDR3 reads CTGGSLGTGELFF. In nucleotides, the CDR3 is TGCACGGGCGGGAGTCTTGGCACCGGGGAGCTGTTTTTT.

This chain links TRBV9 with TRBJ1-1; a possible D gene is TRBD1 (5 bases). CDR3 length: 14 residues. Germline loops: CDR1 SGDLS, CDR2 YYNGEE. The V and J ends lost 0 bases and 5 bases respectively, with 11 bases between them. The CDR3 reads CASSVGGARTEAFF. The CDR3 DNA reads as TGTGCCAGCAGCGTAGGTGGGGCGCGGACTGAAGCTTTCTTT. Variable domain in full (rest from reference TRBV9 and TRBJ1-1): DSGVTQTPKHLITATGQRVTLRCSPRSGDLSVYWYQQSLDQGLQFLIQYYNGEERAKGNILERFSAQQFPDLHSELNLSSLELGDSALYFCASSVGGARTEAFFGQGTRLTVV.

V gene TRBV18 combines with J gene TRBJ1-2; D unclear. The V and J ends lost 2 bases and 0 bases respectively, with 13 bases between them. Germline V lookup: CDR1 KGHSH, CDR2 LQKENI. CDR3 length equals 16 residues. The CDR3 loop is CASSPANPGTNYGYTF. CDR3 coding DNA: TGTGCCAGCTCACCAGCTAATCCGGGAACTAACTATGGCTACACCTTC. The entire variable domain, with the rest obtained from reference TRBV18 and TRBJ1-2, is as follows: NAGVMQNPRHLVRRRGQEARLRCSPMKGHSHVYWYRQLPEEGLKFMVYLQKENIIDESGMPKERFSAEFPKEGPSILRIQQVVRGDSAAYFCASSPANPGTNYGYTFGSGTRLTVV.

This clone was counted once. J is TRBJ1-1 and V is TRBV7-9; no reliable D call. Trimming took off 6 bases at V and 0 bases at J, with 11 bases between the two ends. Germline V lookup: CDR1 SEHNR, CDR2 FQNEAQ (reference sequence). This CDR3 spans 14 amino acids. The CDR3 is CASRVLEVNTEAFF. CDR3 sequence (DNA): TGTGCCAGCAGGGTGCTAGAGGTGAACACTGAAGCTTTCTTT. The variable domain in full, completed from reference TRBV7-9 and TRBJ1-1, reads DTGVSQNPRHKITKRGQNVTFRCDPISEHNRLYWYRQTLGQGPEFLTYFQNEAQLEKSRLLSDRFSAERPKGSFSTLEIQRTEQGDSAMYLCASRVLEVNTEAFFGQGTRLTVV.

The chain combines TRBV4-1 with TRBJ2-3; D gene unclear. V lost 2 bases and J 5 bases, leaving 11 bases between the germline ends. The germline CDR1 and CDR2 sequences are MGHRA and YSYEKL. The CDR3 length is 14 residues. CDR3 bases: TGCGCCAGCAGCCAACTCGTTAGAGAAGATACGCAGTATTTT. It encodes CASSQLVREDTQYF.

The chain couples TRBV9 to TRBJ2-7; 10 bases are a match to TRBD2. CDR1 and CDR2 (germline): SGDLS, YYNGEE. V gave up 3 bases and J gave up 5 bases; unmatched junction bases: 8. The CDR3 has 15 amino acids. The CDR3 region is CASSATLAGVDEQYF. In DNA, the CDR3 is TGTGCCAGCAGCGCAACCCTAGCGGGAGTCGACGAGCAGTACTTC.

The chain combines TRBV9 with TRBJ2-1; TRBD2 agrees at 9 bases. CDR1 SGDLS and CDR2 YYNGEE come from the germline V gene. The CDR3 runs 15 residues. V gave up 2 bases and J gave up 3 bases; unmatched junction bases: 3. CDR3 DNA sequence: TGTGCCAGCAGCGTCGCGGGAGGGTTCTACAATGAGCAGTTCTTC. This sequence encodes CASSVAGGFYNEQFF.

The rearrangement joins TRBV18 to TRBJ2-3; TRBD2 aligns across 8 bases. Germline V gives CDR1 KGHSH, CDR2 LQKENI. This CDR3 is built from 15 residues. After removal of 0 bases from V and 4 bases from J, the junction contained 3 bases not matched to a gene. The CDR3 here is CASSPPSGSADTQYF. The CDR3 DNA reads TGTGCCAGCTCACCACCCAGCGGGAGTGCAGATACGCAGTATTTT.

The gene calls are TRBV6-5 and TRBJ1-1; 8 bases are a match to TRBD1. Germline V gene sequence: CDR1 MNHEY, CDR2 SVGAGI. The CDR3 runs to 14 residues. The V gene end was trimmed by 5 bases and the J gene end by 4 bases; junction bases not matched to a gene: 6. CDR3 bases: TGTGCCAGCAGTCGACAGGGGTCGGGCACTGAAGCTTTCTTT. It translates to CASSRQGSGTEAFF.

V is TRBV19 and J is TRBJ1-5; 11 bases line up with TRBD1. Unmatched junction bases numbered 13, after V lost 9 bases and J lost 0 bases. The CDR3 sequence is 18 residues long. Germline lookup yields CDR1 LNHDA and CDR2 SQIVND (reference sequence). The CDR3 sequence: CASGDRGMIPNSNQPQHF. The DNA for the CDR3 is TGTGCCAGCGGGGACAGGGGGATGATCCCAAATAGCAATCAGCCCCAGCATTTT.